This is a list of T cell receptor beta chains from one sample in a study of immune cell composition in non-small cell lung cancer. The protocol was immunoSEQ multiplex PCR, while the TCRdb copy is restricted to in-frame clones and leaves out a portion. Of about 14,000 clones listed, around 75% were seen once; the top ten hold more than 13%. The specimen was lung tumor tissue. These receptors were taken from a human donor with non-small cell lung cancer. The CDR3 runs from the conserved cysteine through the conserved F or W. A D gene is named only where the DNA matches it firmly. Clone size is given for some rows only: seen once, a few or many times, or a class if the clone is expanded.

NA,TRBV7-2,NA,TRBJ2-1,15,TGTGCCAGCAGCTTAGATTGGACAGCCTACAATGAGCAGTTCTTC,CASSLDWTAYNEQFF
NA,TRBV18,NA,TRBJ2-3,14,TGTGCCAGCTCACCGACAGTTACCACAGATACGCAGTATTTT,CASSPTVTTDTQYF
NA,TRBV5-3,TRBD2,TRBJ2-3,16,TGTGCCAGAAGCCTACTAGCGGGGGGGCCGATAGATACGCAGTATTTT,CARSLLAGGPIDTQYF
NA,TRBV5-5,TRBD1,TRBJ2-7,18,TGTGCCAGCAGCTTGGGGGTCAGGGGGCGCGGAGGGGACTACGAGCAGTACTTC,CASSLGVRGRGGDYEQYF
NA,TRBV5-8,NA,TRBJ2-3,14,TGTGCCAGCAGCTTCTACCCCCGTGATCGGACGCAGTATTTT,CASSFYPRDRTQYF
NA,TRBV7-2,TRBD1,TRBJ2-5,14,TGTGCCAGCAGCTTAAACAGGGGACAAGAGACCCAGTACTTC,CASSLNRGQETQYF
NA,TRBV7-2,TRBD1,TRBJ1-3,16,TGTGCCAGCAGAAGGGACAGGGGATCATCTGGAAACACCATATATTTT,CASRRDRGSSGNTIYF
NA,TRBV28,NA,TRBJ1-5,11,TGTGCCAGCAGTTTCCGAGAGCCCCAGCATTTT,CASSFREPQHF
NA,TRBV19,TRBD1,TRBJ2-5,13,TGTGCCAGTAGTTATCCAGGGGGCTGGACCCAGTACTTC,CASSYPGGWTQYF
NA,TRBV19,TRBD2,TRBJ2-2,16,TGTGCCAGTAGTATAGGTCGGGGGGCGAACACCGGGGAGCTGTTTTTT,CASSIGRGANTGELFF
NA,TRBV28,NA,TRBJ2-6,15,TGTGCCAGCAGTTTATTGGCCTCTGGGGCCAACGTCCTGACTTTC,CASSLLASGANVLTF
NA,TRBV7-3,TRBD2,TRBJ2-3,16,TGTGCCAGCAGCTTATATGCTAGCGGTAGCACAGATACGCAGTATTTT,CASSLYASGSTDTQYF
NA,TRBV19,TRBD1,TRBJ1-4,14,TGTGCCAGTAGTTCGGGACAGGGGGACGAAAAACTGTTTTTT,CASSSGQGDEKLFF
NA,TRBV2,NA,TRBJ1-1,13,TGTGCCACCAAGCCAACAGGGAACACTGAAGCTTTCTTT,CATKPTGNTEAFF
NA,TRBV5-1,NA,TRBJ2-1,14,TGCGCCAGCAGGTTGGGACTCCCTCACAATGAGCAGTTCTTC,CASRLGLPHNEQFF
NA,TRBV7-9,TRBD1,TRBJ1-1,13,TGTGCCAGCAGCTTTAGACAGGGGGCTGAAGCTTTCTTT,CASSFRQGAEAFF
NA,TRBV7-3,NA,TRBJ1-1,15,TGTGCCAGCAGCCCCGTCGGACACCTGAACACTGAAGCTTTCTTT,CASSPVGHLNTEAFF
NA,TRBV5-1,NA,TRBJ1-2,13,TGCGCCAGCAGAACTGACAGTAACTATGGCTACACCTTC,CASRTDSNYGYTF
NA,TRBV27,TRBD2,TRBJ2-1,19,TGTGCCAGCAGTATCGGGACTAGCGGGAGGGCAGGGCTCAGGAATGAGCAGTTCTTC,CASSIGTSGRAGLRNEQFF
NA,TRBV11-2,TRBD2,TRBJ2-5,16,TGTGCCAGCAGGTCGAGGGCGGGAGTAACCGGGGAGACCCAGTACTTC,CASRSRAGVTGETQYF
NA,TRBV29-1,NA,TRBJ2-1,13,TGCAGTGTTCGGGGGATCTCCTACAATGAGCAGTTCTTC,CSVRGISYNEQFF
NA,TRBV28,TRBD1,TRBJ1-2,18,TGTGCCAGCAGTTTCCGTTTGACAGGGTTTGAAGCTAACTATGGCTACACCTTC,CASSFRLTGFEANYGYTF
NA,TRBV29-1,NA,TRBJ2-5,15,TGCAGCGTAACTCGAGGTGGGGGCGCGGAAGAGACCCAGTACTTC,CSVTRGGGAEETQYF
NA,TRBV18,TRBD1,TRBJ2-5,13,TGTGCCAGCTCACAGGGACAGCAAGAGACCCAGTACTTC,CASSQGQQETQYF
NA,TRBV4-1,NA,TRBJ2-5,15,TGCGCCAGCAGCCAGCTCGGGATATTCCAAGAGACCCAGTACTTC,CASSQLGIFQETQYF
few,TRBV5-4,TRBD1,TRBJ1-2,13,TGTGCCAGCAGCCTGGGGACAGGGATTGGCTACACCTTC,CASSLGTGIGYTF
NA,TRBV7-2,NA,TRBJ2-1,11,TGTGCCAGCAGCTTAGGAGGCGAGCAGTTCTTC,CASSLGGEQFF
NA,TRBV28,NA,TRBJ1-3,14,TGTGCCAGCAGTTTTGACATCTCTGGAAACACCATATATTTT,CASSFDISGNTIYF
NA,TRBV27,NA,TRBJ2-7,12,TGTGCCAGCAGCGTCAGGGGCTACGAGCAGTACTTC,CASSVRGYEQYF
NA,TRBV15,TRBD2,TRBJ2-1,18,TGTGCCACCAGCAGTCCTAGCGGGAGTTTTAAGGAGGCCAATGAGCAGTTCTTC,CATSSPSGSFKEANEQFF
NA,TRBV6-1,TRBD1,TRBJ1-6,15,TGTGCCAGCAGTAAGATGATCCCAGGGGGCTCACCCCTCCACTTT,CASSKMIPGGSPLHF
NA,TRBV11-2,NA,TRBJ2-1,14,TGTGCCAGCAGTACGGACCAGGGTTACAATGAGCAGTTCTTC,CASSTDQGYNEQFF
NA,TRBV18,TRBD1,TRBJ1-2,13,TGTGCCAGCTCACCGAGGGACAGGGGTGGCTACACCTTC,CASSPRDRGGYTF
NA,TRBV7-8,TRBD1,TRBJ2-7,16,TGTGCCAGCAGCTTAGGCCGGGACAGGGCGTTCTACGAGCAGTACTTC,CASSLGRDRAFYEQYF
NA,TRBV7-3,TRBD2,TRBJ2-3,15,TGTGCCAGCAGCTCTAGCGGGAGCGGGGCAGATACGCAGTATTTT,CASSSSGSGADTQYF
NA,TRBV15,NA,TRBJ1-1,12,TGTGCCACCAGCAGCACAGGGACTGAAGCTTTCTTT,CATSSTGTEAFF
few,TRBV9,TRBD1,TRBJ1-2,15,TGTGCCAGTGACTCGGGACAGGGCTTCAACTATGGCTACACCTTC,CASDSGQGFNYGYTF
NA,TRBV15,TRBD2,TRBJ2-7,18,TGTGCCACCAGCAGAGATGGGGGACTAGCGGCGAGCTCCTACGAGCAGTACTTC,CATSRDGGLAASSYEQYF
few,TRBV7-2,NA,TRBJ2-7,14,TGTGCCAGCAGCTATTCCCAGGCTCCCTACGAGCAGTACTTC,CASSYSQAPYEQYF
NA,TRBV27,TRBD1,TRBJ1-5,15,TGTGCCAGCAGTCCTCGGGACAGGGGTGTCCAGCCCCAGCATTTT,CASSPRDRGVQPQHF
few,TRBV6-5,NA,TRBJ1-5,13,TGTGCCAGCAGGGGTAACGGCGGTCAGCCCCAGCATTTT,CASRGNGGQPQHF
NA,TRBV6-5,NA,TRBJ2-5,15,TGTGCCAGCAGCCTCTACCCCGGGACTCAAGAGACCCAGTACTTC,CASSLYPGTQETQYF
NA,TRBV19,TRBD2,TRBJ2-7,16,TGTGCCACGCGTACTCGGACTAGCGGGAAGTCCTACGAGCAGTACTTC,CATRTRTSGKSYEQYF
NA,TRBV19,TRBD1,TRBJ1-2,14,TGTGCCAGTAGACCGACAGGGGGCGACTATGGCTACACCTTC,CASRPTGGDYGYTF
NA,TRBV30,NA,TRBJ1-3,14,TGTGCCTACAGACCTCCGGCCTCTGGAAACACCATATATTTT,CAYRPPASGNTIYF
NA,TRBV6-4,TRBD2,TRBJ2-1,15,TGTGCCAGCAGTGTTGGGCTAGCGGGATCGGGTGAGCAGTTCTTC,CASSVGLAGSGEQFF
NA,TRBV29-1,TRBD2,TRBJ2-7,17,TGCAGCGCCTCCGGTTTTTACAGCGGGACGTCCCCCTACGAGCAGTACTTC,CSASGFYSGTSPYEQYF
few,TRBV27,TRBD2,TRBJ2-7,14,TGTGCCAGCAGTCCCGGGGGGGGTAGGAGCGAGCAGTACTTC,CASSPGGGRSEQYF
NA,TRBV6-1,NA,TRBJ1-2,14,TGTGCCAGCAGTGTGGGACATGTTCCCTATGGCTACACCTTC,CASSVGHVPYGYTF
few,TRBV28,NA,TRBJ1-1,14,TGTGCCAGCAGTTTAAGAGGCAGGGCTGCTGAAGCTTTCTTT,CASSLRGRAAEAFF
NA,TRBV28,TRBD2,TRBJ2-3,12,TGTGCCAGCAGCCCACCCCGGGGGGGGCAGTATTTT,CASSPPRGGQYF
NA,TRBV7-2,NA,TRBJ2-7,15,TGTGCCAGCAGCTTAGCGGGCAGGGTGGACTACGAGCAGTACTTC,CASSLAGRVDYEQYF
NA,TRBV5-1,NA,TRBJ2-5,14,TGCGCCAGCAGCTTGGGCGGGGTATCAGAGACCCAGTACTTC,CASSLGGVSETQYF
NA,TRBV19,NA,TRBJ2-7,15,TGTGCCAGTAGTATAGATCTGACTGAACCCTACGAGCAGTACTTC,CASSIDLTEPYEQYF